What follows are 29 T cell receptor beta chains derived from one specimen sequenced in a study of cytomegalovirus exposure and HLA in healthy donors. The PCR employed 60 Vbeta primers together with 13 Jbeta primers. TCRdb's copy holds only in-frame clones and misses some; the assay was immunoSEQ multiplex PCR. This table has some 99,000 clones, 69% appearing once. The sample comprised PBMCs. Receptor source: a woman aged 70-85 years in good health and CMV-seropositive.

This clone was picked up a small number of times. The V call is TRBV10-1, the J call TRBJ2-1, with 9 positions matching TRBD1. This CDR3 has 14 amino acids. V gave up 4 bases and J gave up 5 bases; unmatched junction bases: 3. CDR1 and CDR2 from the germline V gene are WNHNN and SYGVQD (reference sequence). The CDR3 region is CASSAGTGNNEQFF. DNA for the CDR3: TGCGCCAGCAGTGCTGGGACAGGGAACAATGAGCAGTTCTTC.

The chain has TRBV25-1 and TRBJ1-2; D call uncertain. The CDR3 has 14 residues. In germline, CDR1 is MGHDK, CDR2 SYGVNS. Trimming removed 1 base from V and 0 bases from J, with 6 bases in between. The CDR3 DNA sequence: TGTGCCAGCAGTGAATCGGGTGCTAACTATGGCTACACCTTC. This sequence encodes CASSESGANYGYTF.

This sequence joins TRBV6-5 and TRBJ1-5, with a weak D call TRBD1 (6 bases). Germline V gives CDR1 MNHEY, CDR2 SVGAGI. V lost 6 bases and J 5 bases, leaving 14 bases between the germline ends. This CDR3 has 14 amino acids. The CDR3 nucleotides are TGTGCCAGCAGCCTACAGGGAAGTCATCAGCCCCAGCATTTT. It is translated as CASSLQGSHQPQHF.

This clone was recorded a few times. The rearrangement uses TRBV6-5 and TRBJ2-1; tentative D call: TRBD2 (5 bases). V lost 2 bases to trimming and J lost 2 bases, with 10 bases between them. CDR1 MNHEY and CDR2 SVGAGI come from the germline V gene. The length of the CDR3 is 15 residues. The CDR3 bases are TGTGCCAGCAGTTACGAAAGCGGCCCCTACAATGAGCAGTTCTTC. It is translated as CASSYESGPYNEQFF.

The rearrangement links TRBV30 to TRBJ2-1; D not resolved. Trimming pared 0 bases from V and 5 bases from J, leaving 5 bases between. The CDR3 covers 12 residues. Per germline, CDR1 GTSNPN and CDR2 SVGIG (reference sequence). CDR3 region: CAWSVSHNEQFF. Here the CDR3 DNA reads TGTGCCTGGAGTGTATCTCACAATGAGCAGTTCTTC.

This clone came up a few times. Other DNA variants within this sample encode the same CDR3. The rearrangement joins TRBV30 to TRBJ1-2; 8 bases are shared with TRBD1. The CDR3 is 13 residues long. The ends lost 0 bases at V and 6 bases at J; junction bases unmatched: 3. Germline-derived CDR1 and CDR2 are GTSNPN and SVGIG (reference sequence). CDR3 DNA sequence: TGTGCCTGGAGTGTGGGGACAGGCAATGGCTACACCTTC. Its translation: CAWSVGTGNGYTF.

CDR3 residues: CASSYQLVTDTQYF. As DNA, the CDR3 is TGTGCCAGCAGTTACCAACTAGTCACAGATACGCAGTATTTT. This sequence joins TRBV6-5 and TRBJ2-3; a possible D gene is TRBD2 (5 bases). The CDR3 runs 14 residues. V lost 2 bases, J lost 2 bases, and 8 bases lay in between. Germline CDR1 is MNHEY and CDR2 is SVGAGI.

The chain joins TRBV6-6 to TRBJ1-6; tentatively, D is TRBD1 (5 bases). V was trimmed by 6 bases and J by 9 bases, leaving 15 bases between them. The CDR3 has 14 residues. Germline V CDR1 and CDR2: MNHNY, SVGAGI (reference sequence). CDR3 region: CASSLRAQSSPLHF. CDR3 nucleotide sequence: TGTGCCAGCAGCCTCAGGGCGCAAAGTTCACCCCTCCACTTT.

This clone was found a few times. This chain connects TRBV13 to TRBJ1-1; 8 positions agree with TRBD1. The V segment lost 2 bases and the J segment 3 bases; nucleotides outside the gene matches: 2. This CDR3 is 14 amino acids long. Germline lookup yields CDR1 PRHDT and CDR2 FYEKMQ (reference sequence). The CDR3 coding sequence is TGTGCCAGCAGCTTACTACAGGGGGACACTGAAGCTTTCTTT. Translation gives CASSLLQGDTEAFF.

Only a few counts were recorded for this clone. The chain couples TRBV7-2 to TRBJ2-7, with 15 bases aligning to TRBD2. Germline CDR1 is SGHTA and CDR2 is FQGNSA. The CDR3 covers 16 residues. The V segment lost 5 bases and the J segment 6 bases; nucleotides outside the gene matches: 8. The CDR3 coding sequence is TGTGCCAGCAGCACCCGGACTAGCGGGGGGGCCTCCGAGCAGTACTTC. Translation: CASSTRTSGGASEQYF.

The chain has TRBV10-3 and TRBJ2-2, with 10 bases identical to TRBD1. CDR1 ENHRY and CDR2 SYGVKD come from the germline V gene. CDR3 length equals 16 residues. J lost 3 bases, V lost 0 bases, and 1 base had no gene match. CDR3 sequence: CAISESGTGDTGELFF. CDR3 sequence (DNA): TGTGCCATCAGTGAGTCAGGGACAGGGGACACCGGGGAGCTGTTTTTT.

The chain recombines TRBV19 with TRBJ1-1; a possible D gene is TRBD1 (5 bases). Looked up from germline, CDR1 is LNHDA and CDR2 is SQIVND (reference sequence). The CDR3 totals 15 residues. Trimming took 7 bases from V and 1 from J, leaving 16 bases between them. CDR3 in DNA: TGTGCCAGTACCAACCTAGGGACTGCGAACACTGAAGCTTTCTTT. Protein: CASTNLGTANTEAFF.

The V and J genes are TRBV18 and TRBJ2-7; D might be TRBD1 (6 bases). Trimming removed 3 bases from V and 0 bases from J, with 9 bases in between. The CDR3 length is 14 residues. Germline values: CDR1 KGHSH, CDR2 LQKENI. The CDR3 here is CASSPGQNSYEQYF. The CDR3, as DNA: TGTGCCAGCTCACCCGGACAGAACTCCTACGAGCAGTACTTC.

The J gene is TRBJ2-3, the V gene TRBV7-2; TRBD2 agrees at 7 bases. Germline trimming cut 1 base from V and 4 bases from J; bases unmatched to any gene: 8. The CDR3 sequence is 16 residues long. CDR1 and CDR2 (germline): SGHTA, FQGNSA. This chain's CDR3 is CASSLVSGVGADTQYF. DNA for the CDR3: TGTGCCAGCAGCTTAGTGAGCGGGGTGGGGGCAGATACGCAGTATTTT.

The chain combines TRBV2 with TRBJ2-2; TRBD2 matches 8 bases. Germline CDR1 is SNHLY and CDR2 is FYNNEI. The CDR3 spans 14 residues. The V gene end was trimmed by 6 bases and the J gene end by 6 bases; junction bases not matched to a gene: 6. In DNA, the CDR3 is TGTGCCAGCAGGGGGTCGGGGGGGGCCGGGGAGCTGTTTTTT. This sequence encodes CASRGSGGAGELFF.

The chain uses TRBV18 and TRBJ2-7; no clear D. The CDR3 has 14 amino acids. Germline V gene data show CDR1 as KGHSH and CDR2 as LQKENI. With 3 bases removed from V and 0 bases from J, the gap between germline ends came to 9 bases. Written as DNA, the CDR3 is TGTGCCAGCTCACCTTCTACGCCCTCCTACGAGCAGTACTTC. It is translated as CASSPSTPSYEQYF.

The genes are TRBV19 and TRBJ1-1; TRBD1 matches 11 bases. CDR3 size: 16 residues. The junction had 9 bases not matched to a gene; V was cut back by 9 bases and J by 0 bases. Germline assignment: CDR1 LNHDA and CDR2 SQIVND (reference sequence). DNA of the CDR3: TGTGCCAGCCTTCCGGGACAGGGGGTCATGAACACTGAAGCTTTCTTT. Protein: CASLPGQGVMNTEAFF. The full variable domain, with the rest looked up from reference TRBV19 and TRBJ1-1, is DGGITQSPKYLFRKEGQNVTLSCEQNLNHDAMYWYRQDPGQGLRLIYYSQIVNDFQKGDIAEGYSVSREKKESFPLTVTSAQKNPTAFYLCASLPGQGVMNTEAFFGQGTRLTVV.

J is TRBJ1-2 and V is TRBV19, with D maybe TRBD1 (6 bases). The germline V gene encodes CDR1 LNHDA and CDR2 SQIVND (reference sequence). The CDR3 covers 15 residues. Trimming pared 3 bases from V and 0 bases from J, leaving 11 bases between. CDR3 sequence: CASSIAGASNYGYTF. The CDR3 DNA follows: TGTGCCAGTAGTATTGCGGGGGCTTCTAACTATGGCTACACCTTC.

Only one count was recorded for this clone. The chain uses TRBV7-2 and TRBJ2-1; TRBD2 matches 10 bases. Germline lookup yields CDR1 SGHTA and CDR2 FQGNSA. Trimming cost V 1 base and J 9 bases; bases outside gene matches: 6. The CDR3 runs 15 residues. The CDR3 coding sequence is TGTGCCAGCAGCTTAGGGAGCGGGGGGGCCTTTGAGCAGTTCTTC. As protein: CASSLGSGGAFEQFF.

This clone was detected a few times. The chain joins TRBV29-1 to TRBJ1-1; D is unclear. The CDR3 is made up of 14 amino acids. The germline gives CDR1 SQVTM, CDR2 ANQGSEA. V was shortened by 0 bases and J by 1 base, with 9 bases between the two germline ends. The CDR3 sequence: CSVEDLGGNTEAFF. The DNA of the CDR3 is TGCAGCGTTGAAGATTTAGGCGGGAACACTGAAGCTTTCTTT.

The genes are TRBV5-6 and TRBJ1-1, with 7 bases identical to TRBD1. This CDR3 is built from 14 residues. V gave up 2 bases and J gave up 4 bases; unmatched junction bases: 5. Per the germline V gene, CDR1 is SGHDT and CDR2 is YYEEEE. CDR3 loop: CASSLGAGGTEAFF. For the CDR3, the DNA is TGTGCCAGCAGCTTAGGGGCAGGGGGCACTGAAGCTTTCTTT.

This rearrangement joins TRBV18 to TRBJ2-7; D remains unclear. Trimming cost V 0 bases and J 0 bases, with 3 bases left between them. Germline-derived CDR1 and CDR2 are KGHSH and LQKENI. CDR3 length equals 13 residues. Written as DNA, the CDR3 is TGTGCCAGCTCACCACCAGCCTCCTACGAGCAGTACTTC. The encoded protein is CASSPPASYEQYF.

The CDR3 nucleotides are TGTGCCTGGAGATCAGGCAGGAACACTGAAGCTTTCTTT. Translated: CAWRSGRNTEAFF. The chain uses TRBV30 and TRBJ1-1; D not resolved. Germline V gives CDR1 GTSNPN, CDR2 SVGIG (reference sequence). Between the trimmed V and J ends, which lost 3 bases and 1 base, there was a span of 9 bases. The CDR3 covers 13 residues.

The rearrangement joins TRBV7-9 to TRBJ1-4; 8 bases line up with TRBD1. Looked up from germline, CDR1 is SEHNR and CDR2 is FQNEAQ (reference sequence). V was clipped by 5 bases and J by 2 bases; unmatched bases: 10. This CDR3 spans 17 amino acids. The CDR3 DNA follows: TGTGCCAGCAGCCCCTCGGCCAGGGGGCCGACTAATGAAAAACTGTTTTTT. Translated: CASSPSARGPTNEKLFF.

This sequence joins TRBV10-3 and TRBJ1-4; D may be TRBD1 (5 bases). Germline V gives CDR1 ENHRY, CDR2 SYGVKD. This CDR3 is 15 amino acids long. V gave up 3 bases and J gave up 3 bases, with 11 bases separating them. CDR3 in amino acids: CAISDTGGANEKLFF. CDR3 coding DNA: TGTGCCATCAGTGATACGGGGGGGGCTAATGAAAAACTGTTTTTT.

The V gene is TRBV4-2, the J gene TRBJ2-3, with D perhaps TRBD2 (7 bases). V shed 5 bases and J shed 6 bases, with 24 bases lying between them. This CDR3 contains 17 residues. Germline CDR1 reads LGHNA; CDR2 reads YNFKEQ. This CDR3 is CASSTERMWGGGDTQYF. CDR3 in DNA: TGTGCCAGCAGCACGGAACGTATGTGGGGGGGCGGCGATACGCAGTATTTT.

The gene calls are TRBV11-3 and TRBJ1-1; D call uncertain. The CDR3 runs to 13 residues. V lost 1 base to trimming and J lost 10 bases, with 13 bases between them. The V gene's germline CDR1 is SGHNT and CDR2 YENEEA. This CDR3 is CASSLGPRTPAFF. In DNA form, the CDR3 reads TGTGCCAGCAGCTTAGGGCCACGTACGCCAGCTTTCTTT.

This clone was seen a few times. V is TRBV2 and J is TRBJ1-1, with D possibly TRBD1 on 6 matching bases. Germline V CDR1 and CDR2: SNHLY, FYNNEI. Deletions cut 5 bases from V and 7 bases from J, with 11 bases between. This CDR3 spans 12 amino acids. This CDR3 is CASSTDRFEAFF. CDR3 in DNA: TGTGCCAGCAGTACCGACAGGTTTGAAGCTTTCTTT.

V usage is TRBV7-7 and J usage is TRBJ2-3, with D perhaps matching TRBD1 (6 bases). V was trimmed by 5 bases and J by 2 bases, leaving 8 bases between them. Per the germline V gene, CDR1 is SSHAT and CDR2 is FNYEAQ (reference sequence). There are 13 residues in the CDR3. CDR3 region: CASSRTVTDTQYF. The CDR3 bases are TGTGCCAGCAGCCGGACAGTCACAGATACGCAGTATTTT.